This entry lists 10 T cell receptor beta chains sequenced from one sample in a study of a mutant IDH1 vaccine in newly diagnosed glioma. The antigens for these receptors are not known. The time point was: week 11, during vaccination. Doses comprised 300 ug of mutant IDH1 20-mer peptide each, plus topical imiquimod. Libraries were prepared by immunoSEQ multiplex PCR; TCRdb keeps only in-frame clonotypes and omits some of them. This table has 57,000 or so clones, 84% appearing once. The sequenced sample was PBMCs, obtained from a glioma patient whose treatment included an IDH1 peptide vaccine. These receptors originate from a man younger than 40 with glioma.

The V call is TRBV18, the J call TRBJ2-1; TRBD2 matches 13 bases. The CDR3 sequence is 15 residues long. After removal of 3 bases from V and 10 bases from J, the junction contained 6 bases not matched to a gene. Germline V gene lookup returns CDR1 KGHSH and CDR2 LQKENI. CDR3: CASSPGLAGLGEQFF. DNA for the CDR3: TGTGCCAGCTCACCGGGACTAGCGGGATTGGGGGAGCAGTTCTTC.

The V and J genes are TRBV6-1 and TRBJ2-1, with TRBD1 identical over 8 bases. CDR3 length: 15 amino acids. The V gene end was trimmed by 5 bases and the J gene end by 5 bases; junction bases not matched to a gene: 8. Germline V gene data show CDR1 as MNHNS and CDR2 as SASEGT. DNA of the CDR3: TGTGCCAGCAGTACCGACAGGGGCTCTCACAATGAGCAGTTCTTC. It encodes CASSTDRGSHNEQFF.

CDR3 loop: CASSSPPRQETQYF. In DNA, the CDR3 is TGTGCCAGCAGCTCTCCTCCTCGCCAAGAGACCCAGTACTTC. The chain uses TRBV27 and TRBJ2-5; D is unresolved. With 6 bases removed from V and 1 base from J, the gap between germline ends came to 12 bases. Germline V lookup: CDR1 MNHEY, CDR2 SMNVEV (reference sequence). The CDR3 has 14 residues.

This chain joins TRBV5-1 and TRBJ1-5; the D is unclear. Trimming shortened V by 0 bases and J by 6 bases, and 13 bases separated the two germline ends. CDR3 size: 15 residues. Per germline, CDR1 SGHRS and CDR2 YFSETQ. The CDR3 spells CASSLEGRALQPQHF. The CDR3 DNA follows: TGCGCCAGCAGCTTGGAAGGGCGGGCGCTTCAGCCCCAGCATTTT.

The J gene is TRBJ2-5, the V gene TRBV10-3; no firm D call. Trimming removed 3 bases from V and 4 bases from J, with 6 bases in between. CDR3 length: 12 residues. The germline V gene has CDR1 ENHRY and CDR2 SYGVKD. This CDR3 reads CAISENIETQYF. Here the CDR3 DNA reads TGTGCCATCAGTGAAAATATAGAGACCCAGTACTTC.

The rearrangement uses TRBV20-1 and TRBJ2-3; TRBD2 aligns across 7 bases. CDR1 is DFQATT, CDR2 SNEGSKA, per germline (reference sequence). The CDR3 totals 11 residues. CDR3 residues: CTGRATDTQYF. The CDR3, as DNA: TGCACGGGGAGGGCGACAGATACGCAGTATTTT.

This rearrangement joins TRBV28 to TRBJ2-3; TRBD2 matches at 9 bases. Trimming removed 3 bases from V and 0 bases from J; junction bases left unmatched: 1. Germline assignment: CDR1 MDHEN and CDR2 SYDVKM. The CDR3 spans 15 residues. Written as DNA, the CDR3 is TGTGCCAGCAGTTTCACTAGCGGGAGCACAGATACGCAGTATTTT. Encoded protein: CASSFTSGSTDTQYF.

The J gene is TRBJ2-6, the V gene TRBV19, with D uncertain. V was clipped by 1 base and J by 0 bases, with 10 bases between them. CDR1 LNHDA and CDR2 SQIVND come from the germline V gene (reference sequence). The CDR3 is 17 amino acids. The CDR3 bases are TGTGCCAGTAGTATAGGACTTTCAGTCTCTGGGGCCAACGTCCTGACTTTC. Residues: CASSIGLSVSGANVLTF.

The chain joins TRBV14 to TRBJ2-3, with 10 bases identical to TRBD1. This CDR3 spans 15 amino acids. With V trimmed by 5 bases and J by 3 bases, 5 bases remained unmatched. Per the germline V gene, CDR1 is SGHDN and CDR2 is FVKESK. The CDR3 spells CASSDRDRGTDTQYF. As DNA, the CDR3 is TGTGCCAGCAGCGACCGGGACAGGGGAACAGATACGCAGTATTTT.

The chain links TRBV5-4 to TRBJ2-3, with 7 nucleotides matching TRBD1. V trimming: 5 bases; J trimming: 4 bases; junction bases outside the gene matches: 7. Germline V gives CDR1 SGHNT, CDR2 YYREEE (reference sequence). CDR3 size: 14 residues. CDR3 protein: CASSLTGRPDTQYF. Written as DNA, the CDR3 is TGTGCCAGCAGTTTGACAGGGCGCCCAGATACGCAGTATTTT. Full variable domain (rest looked up from reference TRBV5-4 and TRBJ2-3): ETGVTQSPTHLIKTRGQQVTLRCSSQSGHNTVSWYQQALGQGPQFIFQYYREEENGRGNFPPRFSGLQFPNYSSELNVNALELDDSALYLCASSLTGRPDTQYFGPGTRLTVL.